This TCR beta chain was sequenced during a study of cytomegalovirus exposure and HLA in healthy donors. Germline values: CDR1 LGHNA, CDR2 YSLEER. The CDR3 extends over 18 amino acids. The V segment lost 3 bases and the J segment 0 bases; nucleotides outside the gene matches: 10. The PCR contained 60 Vbeta and 13 Jbeta primers. The assay was immunoSEQ multiplex PCR, and TCRdb's table has in-frame clones only and misses some. Here the sample spans 80,000 to 95,000 clones, roughly 71% being singletons. General study results and limits: Altogether, 150 to 200 TCR beta chains were recorded as cytomegalovirus-associated.

This clone qualifies as medium-sized (0.01 to 0.1%). Antigen: not known. The rearrangement links TRBV4-3 to TRBJ1-3; 8 nucleotides agree with TRBD1. The specimen was PBMCs. This receptor was obtained from a woman between 18 and 29 years old in good health and CMV-seropositive. The DNA of the CDR3 is TGCGCCAGCAGCCACCCAGGGGGCGGAGAGAGCTCTGGAAACACCATATATTTT. Protein sequence: CASSHPGGGESSGNTIYF.